The 14 T cell receptor beta chains reported below all come from one sample, sequenced in a study of blood T cell repertoires in COVID-19. Some clones are missing from TCRdb's copy, which holds only in-frame ones; the method was immunoSEQ multiplex PCR. The sample yields 150,000 to 200,000 clones, approximately 88% seen once. What was sequenced was PBMCs or T cells enriched from blood (not recorded which). The receptors originated from a woman aged 18-29 years who had recovered from COVID-19.

The chain combines TRBV1 with TRBJ2-7; TRBD2, the table's D call, lacks a check against the DNA. TRBV1 is described as a pseudogene. This CDR3 contains 15 residues. CDR3 in amino acids: CTSSDFGRSSYEQYF. In nucleotides, the CDR3 is TGCACCAGCAGTGATTTCGGGAGAAGCTCCTACGAGCAGTACTTC.

The chain recombines TRBV4-2 with TRBJ1-2, with D perhaps matching TRBD1 (5 bases). CDR1 is LGHNA and CDR2 is YNFKEQ in the germline V gene. This CDR3 region has 16 residues. V was trimmed by 2 bases and J by 6 bases, leaving 19 bases between them. This CDR3 reads CASSQQRDFGPDGYTF. CDR3 nucleotide sequence: TGTGCCAGCAGCCAACAGAGGGACTTCGGACCGGATGGCTACACCTTC.

The chain has TRBV28 and TRBJ2-1, with 12 nucleotides matching TRBD2. Losses at the gene ends were 6 bases for V and 4 bases for J; bases not matched to a gene: 7. The germline CDR1 and CDR2 sequences are MDHEN and SYDVKM. The CDR3 runs to 16 residues. Here the CDR3 reads CASSSGLAGKYNEQFF. Here the CDR3 DNA reads TGTGCCAGCAGCTCCGGACTAGCGGGGAAGTACAATGAGCAGTTCTTC.

V gene TRBV30 combines with J gene TRBJ1-5; tentatively, D is TRBD1 (5 bases). The CDR3 length is 14 residues. Germline V gene lookup returns CDR1 GTSNPN and CDR2 SVGIG (reference sequence). Trimming removed 0 bases from V and 0 bases from J, with 6 bases in between. The CDR3 loop is CAWSVRGSNQPQHF. The CDR3 DNA follows: TGTGCCTGGAGTGTTAGGGGTAGCAATCAGCCCCAGCATTTT.

The rearrangement uses TRBV27 and TRBJ1-2; no firm D call. Germline V gives CDR1 MNHEY, CDR2 SMNVEV (reference sequence). The V end lost 0 bases, the J end lost 4 bases, and 9 bases lay between the germline ends. The CDR3 is 14 residues long. CDR3 amino acids: CASSLSTPPYGYTF. CDR3 sequence (DNA): TGTGCCAGCAGTTTATCTACTCCACCCTATGGCTACACCTTC.

The rearrangement links TRBV4-1 to TRBJ2-3; TRBD2 matches at 9 bases. The CDR3 extends over 19 amino acids. The J segment lost 4 bases and the V segment lost 2 bases, leaving 16 bases of the junction unmatched. Germline V gene lookup returns CDR1 MGHRA and CDR2 YSYEKL. CDR3 residues: CASSQTNRFVAGVSDTQYF. The CDR3 bases are TGCGCCAGCAGCCAAACGAACCGTTTTGTAGCGGGAGTCTCAGATACGCAGTATTTT.

This chain connects TRBV9 to TRBJ1-1, with TRBD1 identical over 10 bases. V gave up 3 bases and J gave up 0 bases; unmatched junction bases: 5. This CDR3 spans 16 amino acids. Germline-derived CDR1 and CDR2 are SGDLS and YYNGEE. The CDR3 protein is CASSGGTGVMNTEAFF. The CDR3 nucleotides read TGTGCCAGCAGCGGCGGGACAGGGGTTATGAACACTGAAGCTTTCTTT.

The chain uses TRBV6-5 and TRBJ2-7, with TRBD2 matching 11 bases. The CDR3 is 15 amino acids. Trimming took 6 bases from V and 1 from J; bases not matched to a gene: 5. CDR1 is MNHEY and CDR2 is SVGAGI in the germline V gene. CDR3 nucleotide sequence: TGTGCCAGCAGCCAAACTAGCGGGAGTTCCTACGAGCAGTACTTC. Its translation is CASSQTSGSSYEQYF.

The chain has TRBV3-1 (or the pseudogene TRBV3-2) and TRBJ2-3, with 9 bases that match TRBD1. Germline trimming cut 1 base from V and 8 bases from J; bases unmatched to any gene: 1. Per germline, CDR1 LGHDT and CDR2 YNNKEL (reference sequence). CDR3 length: 13 residues. The CDR3 sequence is CASSQGQGGTQYF. The CDR3 coding sequence is TGTGCCAGCAGCCAAGGACAGGGGGGTACGCAGTATTTT.

The chain is built from TRBV18 and TRBJ1-1; D is unclear. The germline V and J ends were trimmed by 3 bases and 7 bases, with 12 bases remaining between them. Germline CDR1 is KGHSH and CDR2 is LQKENI. CDR3 size: 13 residues. This chain's CDR3 is CASSPFEYNEAFF. The CDR3 bases are TGTGCCAGCTCACCTTTCGAGTATAATGAAGCTTTCTTT.

V and J are TRBV18 and TRBJ1-1; tentative D call: TRBD1 (5 bases). Trimming took 6 bases from V and 1 from J, leaving 12 bases between them. The CDR3 extends over 14 amino acids. CDR1 and CDR2 from the germline V gene are KGHSH and LQKENI. The CDR3 sequence is CASSWDFANTEAFF. The CDR3 DNA reads TGTGCCAGCTCCTGGGACTTCGCGAACACTGAAGCTTTCTTT.

The chain carries TRBV28 and TRBJ1-5; D gene unclear. Germline V gives CDR1 MDHEN, CDR2 SYDVKM. CDR3 length equals 14 residues. Deletions cut 0 bases from V and 6 bases from J, with 9 bases between. Written as DNA, the CDR3 is TGTGCCAGCAGTTTATGGGAGGATGGTCAGCCCCAGCATTTT. Translating it yields CASSLWEDGQPQHF.

This chain links TRBV10-3 with TRBJ1-2; possibly TRBD1 for D (5 bases). Trimming removed 0 bases from V and 6 bases from J, with 8 bases in between. The CDR3 loop spans 13 amino acids. The V gene's germline CDR1 is ENHRY and CDR2 SYGVKD. For the CDR3, the DNA is TGTGCCATCAGTGAGTCCTCGGGGGATGGCTACACCTTC. This gives the protein CAISESSGDGYTF.

CDR3 sequence reads: CASISPTPGTGTYEQYF. In nucleotides, the CDR3 is TGCGCCAGCATCAGCCCTACCCCCGGGACTGGGACCTACGAGCAGTACTTC. The chain employs TRBV4-3 and TRBJ2-7; possible D gene TRBD2, 6 bases. The germline CDR1 and CDR2 sequences are LGHNA and YSLEER. Trimming cost V 7 bases and J 2 bases, with 24 bases left between them. This CDR3 region has 17 residues.